This T cell receptor beta chain was captured in a study of beta chain features in type 1 diabetes. Expressed TCRB transcripts were sequenced after all isolated RNA was converted to cDNA. Clones were read by immunoSEQ multiplex PCR, and TCRdb kept only the in-frame ones, dropping some. The repertoire consists of 130,000 or so clones, with roughly 10% occurring once and the leading ten covering about 0.6%. This clone was picked up a small number of times. CDR3 length equals 15 residues. The germline CDR1 and CDR2 sequences are LGHNA and YSLEER. V shed 1 base and J 8 bases; nucleotides not matched to a gene: 6.

The V call is TRBV4-3, the J call TRBJ2-1; 9 bases fit TRBD2. The sample was central memory CD4+ T cells from blood. The receptor was isolated from a woman aged 40-49 years in good health. The CDR3 coding sequence is TGCGCCAGCAGCCAAGCGATAGCGGGGGTGGATGAGCAGTTCTTC. Protein product: CASSQAIAGVDEQFF.